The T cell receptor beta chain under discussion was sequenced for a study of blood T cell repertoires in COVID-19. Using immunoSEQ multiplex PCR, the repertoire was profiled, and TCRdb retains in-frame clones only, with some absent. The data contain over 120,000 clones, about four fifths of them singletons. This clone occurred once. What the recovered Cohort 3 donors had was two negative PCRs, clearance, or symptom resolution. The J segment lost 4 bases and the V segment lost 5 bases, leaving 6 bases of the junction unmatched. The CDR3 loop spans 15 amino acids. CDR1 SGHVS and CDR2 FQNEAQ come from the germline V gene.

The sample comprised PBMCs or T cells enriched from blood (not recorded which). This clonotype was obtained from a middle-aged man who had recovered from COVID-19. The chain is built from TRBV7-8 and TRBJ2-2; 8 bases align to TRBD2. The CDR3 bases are TGTGCCAGCAGCCCTTACGGGGGGGTCACCGGGGAGCTGTTTTTT. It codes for CASSPYGGVTGELFF.